One sample yielded the 30 T cell receptor beta chains listed below, sequenced in a study of long-term antiretroviral therapy in people with HIV. Survey-level resolution applied to immunoSEQ assay v3.0. Clones were read by immunoSEQ multiplex PCR, and TCRdb kept only the in-frame ones, dropping some. This table holds about 12,000 clones, less than 90% found once. Sequenced material: unsorted PBMCs, taken 2.1 years after starting antiretroviral therapy. These TCRs come from a woman between 40 and 55 years old with HIV.

The rearrangement uses TRBV18 and TRBJ2-1, with D possibly matching TRBD1 (6 bases). The V gene's germline CDR1 is KGHSH and CDR2 LQKENI. This CDR3 contains 15 residues. V was clipped by 1 base and J by 4 bases, with 11 bases between them. The CDR3 loop reads CASSPLQGQYNEQFF. In nucleotides, the CDR3 is TGTGCCAGCTCACCACTACAGGGTCAGTACAATGAGCAGTTCTTC.

This chain links TRBV20-1 with TRBJ2-7; D gene ambiguous. V lost 3 bases to trimming and J lost 5 bases, with 8 bases between them. CDR1 is DFQATT, CDR2 SNEGSKA, per germline (reference sequence). CDR3 length: 11 amino acids. Here the CDR3 DNA reads TGCAGTGCTAGTTGGATAGACGAGCAGTACTTC. Translating gives CSASWIDEQYF.

This clone showed up just once. V and J are TRBV7-9 and TRBJ2-7, with D perhaps TRBD1 (6 bases). The V and J ends lost 5 bases and 0 bases respectively, with 20 bases between them. CDR3 length equals 17 residues. In germline, CDR1 is SEHNR, CDR2 FQNEAQ (reference sequence). The CDR3 coding sequence is TGTGCCAGCAGCCCAGGGGTCGGACAGCCGAGCTCCTACGAGCAGTACTTC. This codes for CASSPGVGQPSSYEQYF. Full variable domain (missing parts from reference TRBV7-9 and TRBJ2-7): DTGVSQNPRHKITKRGQNVTFRCDPISEHNRLYWYRQTLGQGPEFLTYFQNEAQLEKSRLLSDRFSAERPKGSFSTLEIQRTEQGDSAMYLCASSPGVGQPSSYEQYFGPGTRLTVT.

This clone was seen just once. The V call is TRBV5-4, the J call TRBJ2-1; 13 bases agree with TRBD2. Germline-derived CDR1 and CDR2 are SGHNT and YYREEE (reference sequence). The V segment lost 2 bases and the J segment 8 bases; nucleotides outside the gene matches: 4. The CDR3 length is 15 residues. The chain's CDR3 is CASSFKTSGGDEQFF. The CDR3 DNA sequence: TGTGCCAGCAGCTTTAAAACTAGCGGGGGGGATGAGCAGTTCTTC.

This CDR3 reads CAWGLDGYTF. In DNA form, the CDR3 reads TGTGCCTGGGGCCTTGATGGCTACACCTTC. The chain links TRBV30 to TRBJ1-2; D remains unclear. Germline CDR1 GTSNPN, CDR2 SVGIG (reference sequence). The CDR3 covers 10 residues. V was clipped by 5 bases and J by 6 bases, with 7 bases between them.

This clone was recorded only once. The genes are TRBV6-1 and TRBJ1-1, with D perhaps matching TRBD1 (5 bases). CDR1 is MNHNS and CDR2 is SASEGT in the germline V gene. The CDR3 is made up of 14 amino acids. V lost 6 bases and J lost 2, with 13 bases in between. CDR3 residues: CASSGVGGNTEAFF. Written as DNA, the CDR3 is TGTGCCAGCAGCGGAGTGGGGGGTAACACTGAAGCTTTCTTT.

V usage is TRBV4-3 and J usage is TRBJ1-2, with 12 bases fitting TRBD1. The CDR3 is 14 amino acids. V lost 0 bases, J lost 12 bases, and 5 bases stayed unmatched. From germline, CDR1 is LGHNA and CDR2 YSLEER. This chain's CDR3 is CASSQDGTGGIHTF. The DNA for the CDR3 is TGCGCCAGCAGCCAAGATGGGACAGGGGGCATTCACACCTTC.

The gene calls are TRBV5-5 and TRBJ2-3; D not resolved. Germline V gene lookup returns CDR1 SGHKS and CDR2 YYEKEE (reference sequence). This CDR3 is built from 12 residues. V dropped 2 bases and J dropped 3 bases, with 4 bases sitting between them. The CDR3: CASSLETDTQYF. The CDR3, as DNA: TGTGCCAGCAGCTTAGAGACAGATACGCAGTATTTT.

This chain uses TRBV7-9 with TRBJ1-2, with a weak D call TRBD1 (5 bases). This CDR3 is 12 amino acids long. The germline CDR1 and CDR2 sequences are SEHNR and FQNEAQ (reference sequence). V shed 5 bases and J shed 2 bases, with 6 bases lying between them. The DNA of the CDR3 is TGTGCCAGCAGCGGGGCCAACTATGGCTACACCTTC. Encoded protein: CASSGANYGYTF.

This clone was seen just once. The chain employs TRBV18 and TRBJ2-1, with 9 bases matching TRBD2. This CDR3 comprises 15 residues. J lost 5 bases, V lost 1 base, and 3 bases had no gene match. Germline CDR1 reads KGHSH; CDR2 reads LQKENI. The DNA for the CDR3 is TGTGCCAGCTCACCACGCGGGGGGGCAAACAATGAGCAGTTCTTC. This sequence encodes CASSPRGGANNEQFF.

The chain couples TRBV10-3 to TRBJ1-2; D may be TRBD1 (6 bases). The germline CDR1 and CDR2 sequences are ENHRY and SYGVKD. The CDR3 extends over 14 amino acids. Trimming removed 6 bases from V and 4 bases from J, with 15 bases in between. The CDR3 spells CAISNGGLLYGYTF. The CDR3, as DNA: TGTGCCATCAGCAACGGGGGGCTCCTCTATGGCTACACCTTC.

The chain combines TRBV29-1 with TRBJ1-1; a possible D gene is TRBD1 (6 bases). The CDR3 is 12 residues long. Germline values: CDR1 SQVTM, CDR2 ANQGSEA. Trimming shortened V by 4 bases and J by 2 bases, and 8 bases separated the two germline ends. The CDR3 is CSVAQGNTEAFF. CDR3 in DNA: TGCAGCGTTGCACAGGGAAACACTGAAGCTTTCTTT.

The chain recombines TRBV6-5 with TRBJ2-7; a possible D gene is TRBD1 (6 bases). The germline CDR1 and CDR2 sequences are MNHEY and SVGAGI. The CDR3 is 15 residues long. Trimming pared 6 bases from V and 0 bases from J, leaving 15 bases between. The CDR3 nucleotides read TGTGCCAGCAGCTGGGGACAACTTAGCTCCTACGAGCAGTACTTC. It yields the protein CASSWGQLSSYEQYF.

The rearrangement joins TRBV30 to TRBJ1-2, with D hard to call. CDR3 length: 12 residues. Per the germline V gene, CDR1 is GTSNPN and CDR2 is SVGIG (reference sequence). V was shortened by 2 bases and J by 2 bases, with 6 bases between the two germline ends. CDR3 region: CAWSTQNYGYTF. The CDR3 bases are TGTGCCTGGAGTACCCAAAACTATGGCTACACCTTC.

This clone was seen a few times. The chain has TRBV4-1 and TRBJ1-1; 11 positions agree with TRBD1. The J segment lost 3 bases and the V segment lost 8 bases, leaving 11 bases of the junction unmatched. Germline lookup yields CDR1 MGHRA and CDR2 YSYEKL. The CDR3 has 16 residues. The DNA for the CDR3 is TGCGCCAGCCGAACAAGACCGGGACAGGGGGACACTGAAGCTTTCTTT. This sequence encodes CASRTRPGQGDTEAFF.

This clone was picked up one time. The rearrangement joins TRBV28 to TRBJ1-5; no clear D. The V end lost 0 bases, the J end lost 0 bases, and 9 bases lay between the germline ends. Germline CDR1 reads MDHEN; CDR2 reads SYDVKM. The CDR3 is made up of 16 amino acids. CDR3: CASSLWRADSNQPQHF. In DNA, the CDR3 is TGTGCCAGCAGTTTATGGAGGGCTGATAGCAATCAGCCCCAGCATTTT.

V is TRBV9 and J is TRBJ2-1; tentatively, D is TRBD2 (6 bases). The V end lost 0 bases, the J end lost 5 bases, and 18 bases lay between the germline ends. The CDR3 is 17 amino acids. The V gene's germline CDR1 is SGDLS and CDR2 YYNGEE. The CDR3 nucleotides read TGTGCCAGCAGCGTAGGTGGAGGGCAGGTTGCGAACAATGAGCAGTTCTTC. Translated: CASSVGGGQVANNEQFF.

The chain employs TRBV4-1 and TRBJ2-5, with 8 bases that match TRBD1. The germline CDR1 and CDR2 sequences are MGHRA and YSYEKL. With V trimmed by 0 bases and J by 5 bases, 8 bases remained unmatched. CDR3 length: 16 residues. The CDR3 region is CASSQDRTGIGETQYF. CDR3 DNA sequence: TGCGCCAGCAGCCAAGATAGGACAGGGATAGGGGAGACCCAGTACTTC.

The V and J genes are TRBV4-2 and TRBJ2-5; 7 positions match TRBD1. CDR1 LGHNA and CDR2 YNFKEQ come from the germline V gene. J gave up 5 bases and V 0 bases, and 9 bases lay outside the gene matches. This CDR3 contains 16 residues. CDR3 coding DNA: TGTGCCAGCAGCCAAGATAAGAGCGGACAGGCTGAGACCCAGTACTTC. It yields the protein CASSQDKSGQAETQYF.

This chain joins TRBV7-2 and TRBJ1-2, with a tentative D call TRBD1 (6 bases). This CDR3 is 15 amino acids long. In germline, CDR1 is SGHTA, CDR2 FQGNSA. Trimming removed 1 base from V and 0 bases from J, with 9 bases in between. CDR3 DNA sequence: TGTGCCAGCAGCTTAGAGGCAGGGGCTAACTATGGCTACACCTTC. Translating it yields CASSLEAGANYGYTF.

This clone was seen only a few times. The chain has TRBV18 and TRBJ1-6; 7 nucleotides align to TRBD1. V was pared by 4 bases and J by 5 bases, with 8 bases of the junction left unmatched. This CDR3 is built from 16 residues. Germline values: CDR1 KGHSH, CDR2 LQKENI. The CDR3 bases are TGTGCCAGCTCACTTACCTGGGACAGCAATAATTCACCCCTCCACTTT. Translating it yields CASSLTWDSNNSPLHF.

This chain joins TRBV6-6 and TRBJ1-1; D is undetermined. The CDR3 spans 11 residues. V lost 2 bases and J lost 8, with 6 bases in between. Germline V CDR1 and CDR2: MNHNY, SVGAGI (reference sequence). Here the CDR3 DNA reads TGTGCCAGCAGTTACCAATCCGAAGCTTTCTTT. This gives the protein CASSYQSEAFF.

The chain links TRBV5-8 to TRBJ1-2; 9 positions match TRBD1. This CDR3 region has 14 residues. The germline CDR1 and CDR2 sequences are SGHTS and YDEGEE. Trimming cost V 4 bases and J 8 bases; bases outside gene matches: 9. The CDR3: CASSRYGTGIGYTF. The DNA of the CDR3 is TGTGCCAGCAGCCGGTACGGGACAGGGATAGGCTACACCTTC.

This clone occurred once. V gene TRBV11-2 combines with J gene TRBJ1-2, with TRBD1 identical over 7 bases. Germline V gene data show CDR1 as SGHAT and CDR2 as FQNNGV. J was trimmed by 5 bases and V by 5 bases; bases with no gene match: 11. This CDR3 contains 15 residues. CDR3 protein: CASSGDSMGRYGYTF. The CDR3, as DNA: TGTGCCAGCAGCGGGGACAGTATGGGGAGGTATGGCTACACCTTC.

This clone was picked up one time. The chain employs TRBV7-9 and TRBJ1-2; D is perhaps TRBD1 (5 bases). Germline V gene lookup returns CDR1 SEHNR and CDR2 FQNEAQ (reference sequence). The germline V and J ends were trimmed by 1 base and 3 bases, with 9 bases remaining between them. The CDR3 is 14 amino acids. The CDR3 is CASSLVLGDYGYTF. The CDR3 nucleotides read TGTGCCAGCAGCTTAGTCCTGGGGGACTATGGCTACACCTTC.

V gene TRBV4-2 combines with J gene TRBJ2-7; the match to TRBD1 covers 10 bases. The trim removed 2 bases at V and 3 bases at J, leaving 7 bases unmatched. This CDR3 contains 16 residues. Germline CDR1 LGHNA, CDR2 YNFKEQ. The CDR3 protein is CASSQLGQGGHYEQYF. The CDR3 DNA follows: TGTGCCAGCAGCCAACTTGGACAGGGGGGACACTACGAGCAGTACTTC.

CDR3 in amino acids: CASSGPYGAGSGNTEAFF. CDR3 coding DNA: TGTGCCAGCAGTGGCCCCTATGGGGCAGGTTCGGGGAACACTGAAGCTTTCTTT. The chain carries TRBV2 and TRBJ1-1; a weak D match, TRBD1 (5 bases). The CDR3 has 18 residues. The germline gives CDR1 SNHLY, CDR2 FYNNEI. V dropped 4 bases and J dropped 1 base, with 22 bases sitting between them.

The chain couples TRBV13 to TRBJ1-1, with D uncertain. Trimming took off 0 bases at V and 0 bases at J, with 5 bases between the two ends. Germline lookup yields CDR1 PRHDT and CDR2 FYEKMQ (reference sequence). The CDR3 totals 14 residues. The CDR3: CASSLGQLNTEAFF. The CDR3 DNA reads as TGTGCCAGCAGCTTAGGACAGCTGAACACTGAAGCTTTCTTT.

V is TRBV27 and J is TRBJ1-4; no clear D gene. CDR1 is MNHEY and CDR2 is SMNVEV in the germline V gene (reference sequence). V was cut by 5 bases and J by 6 bases, with 10 bases left in between. The CDR3 contains 13 residues. CDR3 in amino acids: CASSPPGDEKLFF. CDR3 bases: TGTGCCAGCAGTCCCCCGGGCGATGAAAAACTGTTTTTT.

The gene calls are TRBV6-5 and TRBJ1-2, with unresolved D. V was cut by 5 bases and J by 7 bases, with 14 bases left in between. The length of the CDR3 is 13 residues. Looked up from germline, CDR1 is MNHEY and CDR2 is SVGAGI. CDR3 loop: CASSPLLSGGYTF. The CDR3 DNA is TGTGCCAGCAGTCCCCTTCTGTCTGGTGGCTACACCTTC.